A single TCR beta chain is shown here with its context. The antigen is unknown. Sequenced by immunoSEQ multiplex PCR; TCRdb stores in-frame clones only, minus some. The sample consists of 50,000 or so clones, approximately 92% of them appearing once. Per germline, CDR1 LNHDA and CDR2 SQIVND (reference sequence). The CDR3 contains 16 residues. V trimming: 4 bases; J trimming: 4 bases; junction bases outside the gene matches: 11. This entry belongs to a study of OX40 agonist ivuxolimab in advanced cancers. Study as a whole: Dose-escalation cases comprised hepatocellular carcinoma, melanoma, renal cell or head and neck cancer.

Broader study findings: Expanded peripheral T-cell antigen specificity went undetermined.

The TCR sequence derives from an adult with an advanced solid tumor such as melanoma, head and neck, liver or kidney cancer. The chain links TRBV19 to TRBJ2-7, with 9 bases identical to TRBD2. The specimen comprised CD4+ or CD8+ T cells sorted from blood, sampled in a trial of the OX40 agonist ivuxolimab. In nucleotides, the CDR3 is TGTGCCAGTAGTAACCCACCTCTAGCGGGAACATACGAGCAGTACTTC. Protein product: CASSNPPLAGTYEQYF. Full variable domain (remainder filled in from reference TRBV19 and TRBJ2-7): DGGITQSPKYLFRKEGQNVTLSCEQNLNHDAMYWYRQDPGQGLRLIYYSQIVNDFQKGDIAEGYSVSREKKESFPLTVTSAQKNPTAFYLCASSNPPLAGTYEQYFGPGTRLTVT.